The 20 T cell receptor beta chains given below trace back to one sample, sequenced in a study of a mutant IDH1 vaccine in newly diagnosed glioma. Libraries were prepared by immunoSEQ multiplex PCR; TCRdb keeps only in-frame clonotypes and omits some of them. The data show tens of thousands of clones, 81% seen once. The antigens of these receptors remain unknown. Time point in this sample: week 23, last vaccination. Every single dose of the vaccine, 300 ug of mutant IDH1 20-mer peptide, came with topical imiquimod. The material was PBMCs, obtained from a glioma patient whose treatment included an IDH1 peptide vaccine. These receptors all stem from a woman aged 40 to 50 with glioma. Some clones in this sample may be carry-over from other donors' samples.

CDR3 in DNA: TGTGCCAGCAGCTTCGAGGGCGAGGTGGGCTATGGCTACACCTTC. Translation: CASSFEGEVGYGYTF. The genes are TRBV7-9 and TRBJ1-2; the D is unclear. CDR3 length equals 15 residues. From germline, CDR1 is SEHNR and CDR2 FQNEAQ (reference sequence). V dropped 3 bases and J dropped 4 bases, with 15 bases sitting between them.

The chain's CDR3 is CASSLDPDSYNEQFF. CDR3 DNA: TGTGCCAGCAGCTTGGACCCGGACTCCTACAATGAGCAGTTCTTC. The chain has TRBV5-6 and TRBJ2-1; D unclear. Germline V lookup: CDR1 SGHDT, CDR2 YYEEEE. V gave up 0 bases and J gave up 0 bases, with 7 bases separating them. This CDR3 has 15 amino acids.

This clone was seen a single time. V gene TRBV19 combines with J gene TRBJ2-2; D is possibly TRBD1 (6 bases). CDR1 and CDR2 (germline): LNHDA, SQIVND (reference sequence). The CDR3 consists of 16 residues. Trimming removed 1 base at V and 4 bases at J, with 13 bases between. CDR3 sequence reads: CASSIGYAGATGELFF. As DNA, the CDR3 is TGTGCCAGTAGTATAGGTTATGCAGGGGCCACCGGGGAGCTGTTTTTT. Full variable domain (rest looked up from reference TRBV19 and TRBJ2-2): DGGITQSPKYLFRKEGQNVTLSCEQNLNHDAMYWYRQDPGQGLRLIYYSQIVNDFQKGDIAEGYSVSREKKESFPLTVTSAQKNPTAFYLCASSIGYAGATGELFFGEGSRLTVL.

This rearrangement joins TRBV5-4 to TRBJ2-5; D possibly corresponds to TRBD1 (6 bases). This CDR3 comprises 13 residues. Germline-derived CDR1 and CDR2 are SGHNT and YYREEE (reference sequence). V lost 0 bases, J lost 3 bases, and 6 bases lay in between. CDR3 DNA sequence: TGTGCCAGCAGCTTGGACAGGGAAGAGACCCAGTACTTC. Translation: CASSLDREETQYF.

The V gene is TRBV13, the J gene TRBJ1-1; 7 positions agree with TRBD1. The length of the CDR3 is 16 residues. V lost 5 bases, J lost 4 bases, and 13 bases stayed unmatched. The germline V gene encodes CDR1 PRHDT and CDR2 FYEKMQ (reference sequence). In DNA, the CDR3 is TGTGCCAGCAGCACGATAAACAGGGGCCGGGGCACTGAAGCTTTCTTT. It is translated as CASSTINRGRGTEAFF.

V gene TRBV30 combines with J gene TRBJ1-1, with D possibly being TRBD1 (5 bases). The V end lost 0 bases, the J end lost 11 bases, and 13 bases lay between the germline ends. This CDR3 has 12 amino acids. CDR1 and CDR2 (germline): GTSNPN, SVGIG (reference sequence). Here the CDR3 reads CAWSVPGRRAFF. CDR3 bases: TGTGCCTGGAGTGTACCAGGGCGGAGGGCTTTCTTT.

This chain joins TRBV7-9 and TRBJ2-5; possibly TRBD1 for D (5 bases). Germline V gives CDR1 SEHNR, CDR2 FQNEAQ (reference sequence). The CDR3 extends over 14 amino acids. Trimming took off 3 bases at V and 3 bases at J, with 11 bases between the two ends. The CDR3 loop reads CASSFTGYEETQYF. The CDR3 bases are TGTGCCAGCAGCTTTACAGGCTATGAAGAGACCCAGTACTTC.

This chain links TRBV5-6 with TRBJ2-7; no definite D call. The CDR3 is made up of 16 amino acids. V lost 2 bases and J 1 base, leaving 16 bases between the germline ends. CDR1 and CDR2 (germline): SGHDT, YYEEEE. The CDR3 DNA reads as TGTGCCAGCAGCTTCCCAAGAGGACGGGTTTCCTACGAGCAGTACTTC. Protein sequence: CASSFPRGRVSYEQYF.

J is TRBJ2-2 and V is TRBV9, with 11 positions matching TRBD2. J gave up 5 bases and V 4 bases, and 13 bases lay outside the gene matches. The CDR3 is 18 amino acids. Germline assignment: CDR1 SGDLS and CDR2 YYNGEE. CDR3 loop: CASSPRVAGGMSTGELFF. The DNA of the CDR3 is TGTGCCAGCAGCCCCCGGGTAGCGGGGGGGATGAGTACCGGGGAGCTGTTTTTT. The variable domain in full, with the rest retrieved from reference TRBV9 and TRBJ2-2, is DSGVTQTPKHLITATGQRVTLRCSPRSGDLSVYWYQQSLDQGLQFLIQYYNGEERAKGNILERFSAQQFPDLHSELNLSSLELGDSALYFCASSPRVAGGMSTGELFFGEGSRLTVL.

This clone was detected only a few times. The chain links TRBV7-8 to TRBJ2-6; the match to TRBD2 covers 13 bases. The CDR3 has 19 residues. The V and J ends lost 4 bases and 1 base, in that order; junction bases with no gene match: 7. CDR1 and CDR2 from the germline V gene are SGHVS and FQNEAQ. This CDR3 is CASSSRLAGGVSGANVLTF. The CDR3 nucleotides are TGTGCCAGCAGCTCCCGACTAGCGGGGGGAGTATCTGGGGCCAACGTCCTGACTTTC.

The chain combines TRBV25-1 with TRBJ2-3; tentative D call: TRBD1 (6 bases). Germline-derived CDR1 and CDR2 are MGHDK and SYGVNS. The CDR3 covers 15 residues. With 4 bases removed from V and 2 bases from J, the gap between germline ends came to 13 bases. The chain's CDR3 is CASSGVRGNTDTQYF. The CDR3 DNA reads as TGTGCCAGCAGTGGTGTAAGGGGGAACACAGATACGCAGTATTTT. The full variable domain, with the rest looked up from reference TRBV25-1 and TRBJ2-3, is EADIYQTPRYLVIGTGKKITLECSQTMGHDKMYWYQQDPGMELHLIHYSYGVNSTEKGDLSSESTVSRIRTEHFPLTLESARPSHTSQYLCASSGVRGNTDTQYFGPGTRLTVL.

This sequence joins TRBV12-5 and TRBJ1-3; D not certain. The CDR3 has 14 amino acids. Germline V gene sequence: CDR1 LGHNT, CDR2 FRNRAP. Trimming shortened V by 0 bases and J by 4 bases, and 7 bases separated the two germline ends. The CDR3, as DNA: TGTGCTAGTGGTTTGGTACTTCCCGGAAACACCATATATTTT. Translated, it gives CASGLVLPGNTIYF.

This chain uses TRBV2 with TRBJ1-2, with a possible D match to TRBD1 (6 bases). This CDR3 spans 13 amino acids. The germline V gene encodes CDR1 SNHLY and CDR2 FYNNEI. The V end lost 10 bases, the J end lost 5 bases, and 17 bases lay between the germline ends. The chain's CDR3 is CATQDRDKYGYTF. Written as DNA, the CDR3 is TGTGCCACGCAAGACCGGGACAAGTATGGCTACACCTTC.

The chain uses TRBV19 and TRBJ1-6, with D unresolved. This CDR3 has 13 amino acids. Germline V gives CDR1 LNHDA, CDR2 SQIVND (reference sequence). Trimming left V 4 bases short and J 9 bases short, with 10 bases between. CDR3 sequence (DNA): TGTGCCAGTAGTAGGCAGACCAGTTCACCCCTCCACTTT. Its translation: CASSRQTSSPLHF.

This clone was recorded once. The rearrangement links TRBV7-9 to TRBJ1-1; TRBD1 aligns across 8 bases. The ends lost 0 bases at V and 5 bases at J; junction bases unmatched: 5. Germline V gene data show CDR1 as SEHNR and CDR2 as FQNEAQ (reference sequence). The CDR3 sequence is 15 residues long. The CDR3 DNA reads TGTGCCAGCAGCTTAGCGGGGCAGGGGGCAACTGAAGCTTTCTTT. Its protein is CASSLAGQGATEAFF.

This clone was counted between two and nine times. V is TRBV2 and J is TRBJ1-5; 7 nucleotides align to TRBD1. The CDR3 extends over 20 amino acids. Germline-derived CDR1 and CDR2 are SNHLY and FYNNEI. Losses at the gene ends were 1 base for V and 0 bases for J; bases not matched to a gene: 15. In DNA, the CDR3 is TGTGCCAGCAGTGAAGGGACAGGCATTATCCGTGAGGATAGCAATCAGCCCCAGCATTTT. Protein: CASSEGTGIIREDSNQPQHF.

Remarks on this clone: At one of its ends the junction is not consistent with the germline gene, which may arise from a read error. The gene calls are TRBV5-4 and TRBJ2-7; no firm D call. This CDR3 comprises 14 residues. Germline V gene sequence: CDR1 SGHNT, CDR2 YYREEE (reference sequence). The DNA of the CDR3 is TGTGCCAGCAGCTTGGGATACAGCTCCTACGAGCAGCACTTC. Its protein product is CASSLGYSSYEQHF.

The chain is built from TRBV9 and TRBJ2-3; D is undetermined. With 3 bases removed from V and 1 base from J, the gap between germline ends came to 12 bases. The CDR3 runs to 15 residues. CDR1 and CDR2 (germline): SGDLS, YYNGEE. In nucleotides, the CDR3 is TGTGCCAGCAGCGCCGATGCGGACCGCACAGATACGCAGTATTTT. The encoded protein is CASSADADRTDTQYF. Supplemented by reference TRBV9 and TRBJ2-3, the full variable domain reads DSGVTQTPKHLITATGQRVTLRCSPRSGDLSVYWYQQSLDQGLQFLIQYYNGEERAKGNILERFSAQQFPDLHSELNLSSLELGDSALYFCASSADADRTDTQYFGPGTRLTVL.

The count of this clone is one. The chain employs TRBV5-1 and TRBJ2-2, with 9 bases identical to TRBD2. The V gene's germline CDR1 is SGHRS and CDR2 YFSETQ. This CDR3 is built from 14 residues. V trimming: 6 bases; J trimming: 2 bases; junction bases outside the gene matches: 2. CDR3 in DNA: TGCGCCAGCATTAGCGGGGGCAACACCGGGGAGCTGTTTTTT. It is translated as CASISGGNTGELFF.

Points on this clone: The same CDR3 can be traced to other DNA sequences in this sample. V and J are TRBV2 and TRBJ2-3; D is uncertain. Between the trimmed V and J ends, which lost 2 bases and 6 bases, there was a span of 6 bases. The CDR3 consists of 12 residues. Germline CDR1 SNHLY, CDR2 FYNNEI. CDR3 sequence reads: CASSEYGDTQYF. In DNA form, the CDR3 reads TGTGCCAGCAGTGAATACGGGGATACGCAGTATTTT.